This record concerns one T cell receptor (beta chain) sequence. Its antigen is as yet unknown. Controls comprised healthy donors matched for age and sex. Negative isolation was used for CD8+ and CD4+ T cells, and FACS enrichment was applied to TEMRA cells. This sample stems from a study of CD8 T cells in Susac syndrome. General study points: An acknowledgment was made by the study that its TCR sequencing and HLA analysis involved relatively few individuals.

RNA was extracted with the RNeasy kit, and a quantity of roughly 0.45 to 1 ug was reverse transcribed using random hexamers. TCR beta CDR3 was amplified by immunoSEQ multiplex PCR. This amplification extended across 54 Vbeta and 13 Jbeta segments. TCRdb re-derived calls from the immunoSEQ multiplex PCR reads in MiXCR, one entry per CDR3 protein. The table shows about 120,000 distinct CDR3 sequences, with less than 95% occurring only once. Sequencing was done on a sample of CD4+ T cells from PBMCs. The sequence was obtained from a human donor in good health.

CDR3 residues: CASSRTGGLLYEQYF. DNA of the CDR3: TGTGCCAGCAGTAGAACGGGAGGCCTCCTTTACGAGCAGTACTTC. The chain joins TRBV27 to TRBJ2-7; 7 nucleotides match TRBD2. Germline V gives CDR1 MNHEY, CDR2 SMNVEV (reference sequence). This CDR3 is built from 15 residues. After removal of 5 bases from V and 4 bases from J, the junction contained 11 bases not matched to a gene.